This T cell receptor (beta chain) was documented in a study of monozygotic twins with inflammatory bowel disease. Per the germline V gene, CDR1 is DFQATT and CDR2 is SNEGSKA (reference sequence). The CDR3 is made up of 13 amino acids. Reanalyzing the 5' RACE reads, TCRdb keeps one entry per CDR3 protein, without DNA. The sample table includes 110,000 to 150,000 distinct CDR3 sequences. The source material was blood. This sequence joins TRBV20-1 and TRBJ2-5; TCRdb's D call, TRBD1, is unchecked because there is no DNA. This receptor was obtained from a human donor with ulcerative colitis or Crohn's disease, or a healthy co-twin of an affected twin (not recorded which). The CDR3 loop is CSARVTGWETQYF.